What follows are 3 T cell receptor beta chains derived from one specimen sequenced in a study of cytomegalovirus exposure and HLA in healthy donors. Both 60 Vbeta primers and 13 Jbeta primers went into the PCR. Only in-frame clones appear in the TCRdb table, and some are missing; sequencing was by immunoSEQ multiplex PCR. The profile shows 75,000 to 100,000 clones, 69% of them singletons. Sequencing was carried out using PBMCs. The source of these receptors is a female donor in good health and CMV-seronegative.

The rearrangement joins TRBV30 to TRBJ1-4; perhaps TRBD1 as D (6 bases). With 2 bases removed from V and 7 bases from J, the gap between germline ends came to 11 bases. This CDR3 spans 13 amino acids. Germline-derived CDR1 and CDR2 are GTSNPN and SVGIG (reference sequence). CDR3 sequence: CAWSTGRGEKLFF. The CDR3 DNA reads as TGTGCCTGGAGTACAGGGAGGGGTGAAAAACTGTTTTTT.

This sequence joins TRBV14 and TRBJ2-3; 14 bases match TRBD2. Unmatched junction bases numbered 11, after V lost 4 bases and J lost 5 bases. Germline lookup yields CDR1 SGHDN and CDR2 FVKESK. The CDR3 length is 18 residues. CDR3: CASSRANYGLAGGDTQYF. In DNA form, the CDR3 reads TGTGCCAGCAGCCGAGCCAACTACGGACTAGCGGGAGGAGATACGCAGTATTTT.

The rearrangement joins TRBV6-1 to TRBJ1-2; TRBD1 aligns across 8 bases. The CDR3 sequence is 13 residues long. With 5 bases clipped from V and 8 bases from J, the junction kept 7 bases outside the gene matches. Germline V gene sequence: CDR1 MNHNS, CDR2 SASEGT. Here the CDR3 DNA reads TGTGCCAGCAGTCAGACAGGGGTTCGGGGCTACACCTTC. Translated: CASSQTGVRGYTF.